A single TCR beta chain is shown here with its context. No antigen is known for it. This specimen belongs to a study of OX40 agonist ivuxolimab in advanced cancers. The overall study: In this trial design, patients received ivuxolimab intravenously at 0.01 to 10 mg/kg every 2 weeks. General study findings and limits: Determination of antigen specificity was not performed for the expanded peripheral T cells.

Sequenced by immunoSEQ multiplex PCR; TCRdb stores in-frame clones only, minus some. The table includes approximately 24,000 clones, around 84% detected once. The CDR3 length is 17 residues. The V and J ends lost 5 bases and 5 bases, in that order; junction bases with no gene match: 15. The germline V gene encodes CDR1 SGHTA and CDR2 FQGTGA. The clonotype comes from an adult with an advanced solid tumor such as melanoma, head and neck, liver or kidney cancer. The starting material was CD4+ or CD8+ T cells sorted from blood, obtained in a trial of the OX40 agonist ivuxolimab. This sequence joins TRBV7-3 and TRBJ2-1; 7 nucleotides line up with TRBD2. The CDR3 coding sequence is TGTGCCAGCAGCAAGAGAAGCGGGAACGGGGGAGACAATGAGCAGTTCTTC. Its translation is CASSKRSGNGGDNEQFF.